This T cell receptor (beta chain) was found in a study of blood T cells in healthy people across ages. Germline V gene sequence: CDR1 LNHNV, CDR2 YYDKDF (reference sequence). Trimming removed 0 bases from V and 8 bases from J; junction bases left unmatched: 15. The CDR3 totals 18 residues. Total RNA was extracted at no less than 6 micrograms per sample. A second PCR, run for about 7 to 11 cycles, used a sample-barcoded 5' primer plus a J-beta primer mix. Every cDNA molecule carried a tag from a template-switch adaptor bearing 12 random nucleotides. TCRdb re-analysed the 5' RACE reads in MiXCR, keeping a single row per CDR3 protein. The table shows 600,000 to 1,000,000 distinct CDR3 sequences, with around a quarter occurring only once. The same sample was also studied in work on T cells of mothers and their children.

J is TRBJ2-5 and V is TRBV15; 10 bases are shared with TRBD2. This receptor was obtained from a boy aged 5-17 years in good health. Sequenced material: blood. The CDR3 nucleotides read TGTGCCACCAGCAGAGATGGCCAAGCGGGAGGGCCCGATCGAACCCAGTACTTC. Its translation: CATSRDGQAGGPDRTQYF.